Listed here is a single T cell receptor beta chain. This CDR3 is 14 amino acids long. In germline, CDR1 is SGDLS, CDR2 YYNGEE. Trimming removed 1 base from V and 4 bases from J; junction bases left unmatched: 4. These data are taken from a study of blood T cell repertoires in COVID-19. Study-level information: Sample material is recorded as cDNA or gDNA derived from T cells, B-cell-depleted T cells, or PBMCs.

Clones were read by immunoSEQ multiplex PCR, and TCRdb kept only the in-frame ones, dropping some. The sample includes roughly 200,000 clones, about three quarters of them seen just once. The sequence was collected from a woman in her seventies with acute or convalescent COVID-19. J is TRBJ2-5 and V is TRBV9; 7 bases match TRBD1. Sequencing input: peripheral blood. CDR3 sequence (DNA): TGTGCCAGCAGCGTAACCGACAGGGTAGAGACCCAGTACTTC. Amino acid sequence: CASSVTDRVETQYF.